These 29 T cell receptor beta chains came from one sample sequenced in a study of T-cell memory formation after mild COVID-19. TCRdb re-analysed the 5' RACE reads in MiXCR, keeping a single row per CDR3 protein. The table records about 400,000 distinct CDR3 sequences, 13% to 15% of them present only once. The sequencing input was PBMCs or a T cell subset sorted from them (not recorded which). These receptor sequences come from a man between 18 and 29 years old who had mild COVID-19 (a few samples of this study predate the infection). Cell type and time point are not known.

This clonotype turned up a few times. V gene TRBV7-9 combines with J gene TRBJ2-1; TRBD1 matches 9 bases. The CDR3 is 14 residues long. V gave up 5 bases and J gave up 5 bases; unmatched junction bases: 4. Germline values: CDR1 SEHNR, CDR2 FQNEAQ (reference sequence). The CDR3 spells CASSPWTGDNEQFF. The CDR3 DNA reads as TGTGCCAGCAGCCCGTGGACAGGGGACAATGAGCAGTTCTTC.

V gene TRBV5-1 combines with J gene TRBJ2-1; D tentatively reads TRBD1 or TRBD2 (5 bases each). Trimming shortened V by 9 bases and J by 8 bases, and 21 bases separated the two germline ends. Germline V gives CDR1 SGHRS, CDR2 YFSETQ. The CDR3 totals 14 residues. The CDR3 is CATSREGMIDEQFF. In DNA form, the CDR3 reads TGCGCCACCTCCCGAGAGGGGATGATCGATGAGCAGTTCTTC. The whole variable domain, remainder taken from reference TRBV5-1 and TRBJ2-1, is KAGVTQTPRYLIKTRGQQVTLSCSPISGHRSVSWYQQTPGQGLQFLFEYFSETQRNKGNFPGRFSGRQFSNSRSEMNVSTLELGDSALYLCATSREGMIDEQFFGPGTRLTVL.

The chain carries TRBV12-3 or TRBV12-4 and TRBJ2-1, with D perhaps TRBD2 (6 bases). The CDR3 extends over 12 amino acids. Trimming took off 7 bases at V and 8 bases at J, with 12 bases between the two ends. CDR3: CASNRGLDEQFF. The CDR3 DNA reads as TGTGCCAGCAACCGGGGGTTAGATGAGCAGTTCTTC.

This clonotype showed up just a few times. The chain combines TRBV7-9 with TRBJ2-3; D not certain. Looked up from germline, CDR1 is SEHNR and CDR2 is FQNEAQ (reference sequence). The CDR3 has 16 residues. Trimming removed 5 bases at V and 1 base at J, with 16 bases between. This CDR3 is CASSRRWGVGTDTQYF. The CDR3 DNA follows: TGTGCCAGCAGCAGGAGATGGGGTGTCGGCACAGATACGCAGTATTTT.

This clonotype was recorded many times. The chain couples TRBV7-2 to TRBJ2-3; 10 bases align to TRBD2. Germline CDR1 is SGHTA and CDR2 is FQGNSA. The CDR3 has 13 amino acids. V shed 5 bases and J 5 bases; nucleotides not matched to a gene: 1. The CDR3 bases are TGTGCCAGCAGCCCTAGCGGGGGAGATACGCAGTATTTT. This sequence encodes CASSPSGGDTQYF.

This clonotype was seen once. The chain carries TRBV28 and TRBJ1-4; D ambiguous. V was pared by 3 bases and J by 0 bases, with 8 bases between. Germline V CDR1 and CDR2: MDHEN, SYDVKM. The CDR3 is 15 amino acids. CDR3 bases: TGTGCCAGCAGTTTGAGGTCTACAACTAATGAAAAACTGTTTTTT. Protein: CASSLRSTTNEKLFF.

The V gene is TRBV24-1, the J gene TRBJ1-1; the D gene is possibly TRBD1 (5 bases). The CDR3 contains 13 residues. The ends were cut back, 3 bases at V and 6 bases at J, with 10 bases in the middle. CDR1 and CDR2 (germline): KGHDR, SFDVKD. CDR3 DNA: TGTGCCACCAGTGATCCGGGGGAGGCTGAAGCTTTCTTT. It yields the protein CATSDPGEAEAFF.

The chain uses TRBV18 and TRBJ2-1; 7 nucleotides align to TRBD1. CDR1 and CDR2 from the germline V gene are KGHSH and LQKENI. The length of the CDR3 is 13 residues. V lost 7 bases, J lost 7 bases, and 7 bases stayed unmatched. The chain's CDR3 is CASLGRGINEQFF. In nucleotides, the CDR3 is TGTGCCAGCTTAGGCAGGGGGATAAATGAGCAGTTCTTC.

The chain is built from TRBV4-1 and TRBJ2-2; D gene ambiguous. V gave up 4 bases and J gave up 4 bases, with 16 bases separating them. The CDR3 extends over 16 amino acids. Germline CDR1 reads MGHRA; CDR2 reads YSYEKL. CDR3 amino acids: CASSPPPGSGTGELFF. DNA of the CDR3: TGCGCCAGCAGCCCGCCTCCGGGCTCAGGCACCGGGGAGCTGTTTTTT.

J is TRBJ2-2 and V is TRBV12-3 or TRBV12-4, with TRBD1 identical over 10 bases. The CDR3 is made up of 15 amino acids. V lost 7 bases, J lost 6 bases, and 8 bases stayed unmatched. The CDR3 region is CASIPRDRGSGELFF. The CDR3 nucleotides read TGTGCCAGCATCCCCCGGGACAGGGGATCCGGGGAGCTGTTTTTT.

This chain uses TRBV4-1 with TRBJ2-1; 7 bases fit TRBD1. The germline V gene encodes CDR1 MGHRA and CDR2 YSYEKL. Trimming took 4 bases from V and 7 from J; bases not matched to a gene: 7. This CDR3 comprises 14 residues. The CDR3 DNA reads as TGCGCCAGCAGCCTACTGACAGGGCTGAATGAGCAGTTCTTC. Amino acid sequence: CASSLLTGLNEQFF.

This clonotype was observed a handful of times. This sequence joins TRBV20-1 and TRBJ2-3; 8 positions match TRBD2. The CDR3 runs 14 residues. The trim removed 5 bases at V and 2 bases at J, leaving 6 bases unmatched. Germline values: CDR1 DFQATT, CDR2 SNEGSKA (reference sequence). The CDR3: CSAPRGGPTDTQYF. CDR3 nucleotides: TGCAGTGCTCCCCGGGGGGGGCCCACAGATACGCAGTATTTT.

This sequence joins TRBV7-2 and TRBJ1-5; D is ambiguous. Trimming took off 4 bases at V and 2 bases at J, with 15 bases between the two ends. The CDR3 has 16 amino acids. Looked up from germline, CDR1 is SGHTA and CDR2 is FQGNSA. The CDR3 is CASSYSPDTGNQPQHF. The CDR3 nucleotides read TGTGCCAGCAGCTATTCCCCCGACACCGGCAATCAGCCCCAGCATTTT. The complete variable domain, with remaining parts taken from reference TRBV7-2 and TRBJ1-5, reads GAGVSQSPSNKVTEKGKDVELRCDPISGHTALYWYRQSLGQGLEFLIYFQGNSAPDKSGLPSDRFSAERTGGSVSTLTIQRTQQEDSAVYLCASSYSPDTGNQPQHFGDGTRLSIL.

In this sample, this clonotype turned up a few times. V and J are TRBV19 and TRBJ2-3; D is unresolved. Per the germline V gene, CDR1 is LNHDA and CDR2 is SQIVND (reference sequence). The CDR3 has 12 residues. V lost 8 bases to trimming and J lost 5 bases, with 11 bases between them. CDR3 in amino acids: CASGKGLDTQYF. The CDR3 coding sequence is TGTGCCAGTGGTAAGGGCTTAGATACGCAGTATTTT.

This clonotype appeared many times. This chain connects TRBV20-1 to TRBJ1-4, with 10 bases fitting TRBD1. Losses at the gene ends were 6 bases for V and 5 bases for J; bases not matched to a gene: 6. In germline, CDR1 is DFQATT, CDR2 SNEGSKA (reference sequence). The CDR3 loop spans 14 amino acids. CDR3: CSAESTGGNEKLFF. The CDR3 DNA is TGCAGTGCGGAGTCGACAGGGGGCAATGAAAAACTGTTTTTT.

In its sample, this clonotype was seen once. The chain links TRBV6-2 or TRBV6-3 to TRBJ2-7, with 8 bases matching TRBD1. CDR1 is MNHEY, CDR2 SVGEGT, per germline. Trimming cost V 7 bases and J 1 base; bases outside gene matches: 9. CDR3 length: 15 residues. The CDR3 reads CASKLGQGASYEQYF. CDR3 bases: TGTGCCAGCAAATTGGGGCAGGGGGCTTCCTACGAGCAGTACTTC.

There are many counts of this clonotype. The rearrangement uses TRBV15 and TRBJ2-6; the D is unclear. The CDR3 loop spans 16 amino acids. Germline CDR1 reads LNHNV; CDR2 reads YYDKDF (reference sequence). The V gene lost 1 base and the J gene lost 0 bases, with 7 bases spanning the gap. The CDR3 protein is CATSRARTSGANVLTF. DNA of the CDR3: TGTGCCACCAGCAGAGCACGGACCTCTGGGGCCAACGTCCTGACTTTC.

This clonotype was observed a handful of times. J is TRBJ2-7 and V is TRBV25-1, with 7 bases that match TRBD1. Germline V gene sequence: CDR1 MGHDK, CDR2 SYGVNS. The CDR3 runs 14 residues. The V and J ends lost 0 bases and 6 bases, in that order; junction bases with no gene match: 5. DNA of the CDR3: TGTGCCAGCAGTGAATATAAGCGACAGGGCGAGCAGTACTTC. Translating gives CASSEYKRQGEQYF.

This clonotype was picked up a small number of times. The V call is TRBV7-9, the J call TRBJ2-5; D is ambiguous. This CDR3 is 15 amino acids long. V lost 5 bases and J lost 0, with 13 bases in between. CDR1 is SEHNR and CDR2 is FQNEAQ in the germline V gene (reference sequence). In nucleotides, the CDR3 is TGTGCCAGCAGCCCCCGTGGGCTAAACCAAGAGACCCAGTACTTC. Amino acids: CASSPRGLNQETQYF.

This clonotype appeared a few times. CDR3 sequence (DNA): TGTGCCAGCAGAGTGACAGGAGCCAATCAGCCCCAGCATTTT. Its translation: CASRVTGANQPQHF. The chain combines TRBV12-3 or TRBV12-4 with TRBJ1-5, with D maybe TRBD1 (6 bases). Between the trimmed V and J ends, which lost 6 bases and 3 bases, there was a span of 12 bases. The CDR3 totals 14 residues.

This clonotype was counted only a few times. The chain links TRBV12-3 or TRBV12-4 to TRBJ2-3, with TRBD2 identical over 7 bases. V shed 8 bases, J shed 3 bases, and the junction held 11 bases outside the gene matches. CDR3 length equals 15 residues. The CDR3 nucleotides are TGTGCCAGCGGCTTACTAGCGTTTGAAACAGATACGCAGTATTTT. Its protein is CASGLLAFETDTQYF.

With regard to this clonotype: One end of the junction varies from germline; a read error may be responsible. The gene calls are TRBV20-1 and TRBJ2-5; weak D call: TRBD1 (5 bases). Germline V gene lookup returns CDR1 DFQATT and CDR2 SNEGSKA (reference sequence). The CDR3 has 13 residues. CDR3 region: CSARDSLLETQYF. The CDR3 DNA sequence: TGCAGTGCTCGAGACAGTTTATTAGAGACCCAGTACTTC.

This clonotype occurred a few times. The chain combines TRBV6-6 with TRBJ1-2, with D perhaps TRBD1 (5 bases). Germline CDR1 MNHNY, CDR2 SVGAGI (reference sequence). V was cut by 3 bases and J by 4 bases, with 15 bases left in between. CDR3 length equals 15 residues. The CDR3 nucleotides read TGTGCCAGCAGTTATTTGACAGACCAGATCTATGGCTACACCTTC. It translates to CASSYLTDQIYGYTF.

This clonotype was observed a handful of times. V gene TRBV6-4 combines with J gene TRBJ2-1; D is possibly TRBD1 or TRBD2 (5 bases each). There are 15 residues in the CDR3. Trimming removed 8 bases at V and 0 bases at J, with 14 bases between. From germline, CDR1 is MRHNA and CDR2 SNTAGT. CDR3 loop: CASATEGFSYNEQFF. CDR3 sequence (DNA): TGTGCCAGCGCAACTGAGGGGTTCTCCTACAATGAGCAGTTCTTC.

This chain connects TRBV5-1 to TRBJ2-5; D call uncertain. Between the trimmed V and J ends, which lost 7 bases and 2 bases, there was a span of 15 bases. Germline V CDR1 and CDR2: SGHRS, YFSETQ. The CDR3 extends over 14 amino acids. The CDR3 DNA reads TGCGCCAGCTCCCTATACTATGCGCAAGAGACCCAGTACTTC. Translating gives CASSLYYAQETQYF. Drawing the rest from reference TRBV5-1 and TRBJ2-5, the complete variable domain is KAGVTQTPRYLIKTRGQQVTLSCSPISGHRSVSWYQQTPGQGLQFLFEYFSETQRNKGNFPGRFSGRQFSNSRSEMNVSTLELGDSALYLCASSLYYAQETQYFGPGTRLLVL.

There are a few counts of this clonotype. The J gene is TRBJ1-6, the V gene TRBV5-1, with TRBD1 matching over 9 bases. V trimming: 4 bases; J trimming: 1 base; junction bases outside the gene matches: 6. Germline-derived CDR1 and CDR2 are SGHRS and YFSETQ. The CDR3 runs 17 residues. CDR3: CASSTGTGPSYNSPLHF. CDR3 DNA sequence: TGCGCCAGCAGCACCGGGACAGGGCCTTCCTATAATTCACCCCTCCACTTT.

This clonotype was seen a handful of times. V gene TRBV6-5 combines with J gene TRBJ2-7; 8 bases match TRBD2. CDR3 length: 15 residues. With V trimmed by 5 bases and J by 7 bases, 13 bases remained unmatched. The germline CDR1 and CDR2 sequences are MNHEY and SVGAGI. The CDR3 here is CASSPSSGGSGEQYF. CDR3 DNA: TGTGCCAGCAGTCCGTCCAGCGGGGGTTCGGGGGAGCAGTACTTC.

This clonotype was seen more than once but under ten times. The gene calls are TRBV11-2 and TRBJ2-7; TRBD1 agrees at 9 bases. The junction had 4 bases not matched to a gene; V was cut back by 5 bases and J by 2 bases. CDR1 and CDR2 (germline): SGHAT, FQNNGV. The CDR3 consists of 14 residues. CDR3 nucleotides: TGTGCCAGCAGCGCGGACAGGGGAACCTACGAGCAGTACTTC. It yields the protein CASSADRGTYEQYF.

This clonotype was counted only a few times. This CDR3 reads CASSQDFGGSYEQYV. The DNA for the CDR3 is TGCGCCAGCAGCCAAGATTTTGGCGGCTCCTACGAGCAGTACGTC. The J gene is TRBJ2-7, the V gene TRBV4-3; D gene unclear. Per the germline V gene, CDR1 is LGHNA and CDR2 is YSLEER. Trimming left V 0 bases short and J 0 bases short, with 9 bases between. This CDR3 has 15 residues.